This record looks at one T cell receptor beta chain sequence and its context. The sample comes from a study of blood T cell repertoires in COVID-19. Germline V lookup: CDR1 MDHEN, CDR2 SYDVKM. The CDR3 runs to 12 residues. V lost 11 bases to trimming and J lost 1 base, with 11 bases between them. The method was immunoSEQ multiplex PCR; TCRdb's version includes in-frame clones alone and lacks a portion of them. The sample has approximately 150,000 clones; roughly three quarters are singletons. This sequence was found in a man between 45 and 60 years old with active or convalescent COVID-19. Sequenced material: peripheral blood. V is TRBV28 and J is TRBJ1-2; a possible D gene is TRBD1 (6 bases). The CDR3 DNA follows: TGTGCCTCGACAGGAGATAACTATGGCTACACCTTC. Translation gives CASTGDNYGYTF.